Below are 18 T cell receptor beta chains sequenced from a single sample in a study of memory CD4+ T cells and cytomegalovirus serostatus. Assay: immunoSEQ multiplex PCR; the TCRdb copy retains only in-frame clones and omits some. The sample contains 75,000 to 90,000 clones, approximately 84% of which appear only once. Single viable CD3+CD4+CD8-CD45RO+ cells were sorted as the memory CD4+ T cells. Sequencing was done on a sample of memory CD4+ T cells from blood. The receptors shown here come from an adult in good health and CMV-seronegative.

The rearrangement joins TRBV6-1 to TRBJ2-7; 7 bases agree with TRBD2. This CDR3 contains 14 residues. Per germline, CDR1 MNHNS and CDR2 SASEGT. Trimming at V came to 7 bases and at J to 0 bases, leaving 6 bases not matched to a gene. The CDR3 loop is CASTTKRDSYEQYF. In DNA, the CDR3 is TGTGCCAGCACTACCAAGCGGGACTCCTACGAGCAGTACTTC.

The V and J genes are TRBV6-6 and TRBJ2-5; D is ambiguous. Germline assignment: CDR1 MNHNY and CDR2 SVGAGI (reference sequence). This CDR3 contains 14 residues. Trimming removed 5 bases at V and 2 bases at J, with 12 bases between. The CDR3 DNA reads as TGTGCCAGCAGTAGACCCGCCGGTCAAGAGACCCAGTACTTC. The encoded protein is CASSRPAGQETQYF.

This clone was seen at least ten times. In nucleotides, the CDR3 is TGCGCCAGCAGCGGACAGGGTCCCACTGAAGCTTTCTTT. Residues: CASSGQGPTEAFF. The gene calls are TRBV5-1 and TRBJ1-1; the match to TRBD1 covers 8 bases. The CDR3 is 13 residues long. Per the germline V gene, CDR1 is SGHRS and CDR2 is YFSETQ. V lost 4 bases to trimming and J lost 4 bases; unmatched junction nucleotides: 3.

The chain uses TRBV28 and TRBJ2-2; TRBD2 might be the D (6 bases). The germline V gene has CDR1 MDHEN and CDR2 SYDVKM. The CDR3 runs 15 residues. Between the trimmed V and J ends, which lost 3 bases and 0 bases, there was a span of 8 bases. CDR3 sequence: CASSFPGANTGELFF. CDR3 coding DNA: TGTGCCAGCAGTTTTCCGGGGGCGAACACCGGGGAGCTGTTTTTT.

V usage is TRBV9 and J usage is TRBJ2-5; TRBD2 might be the D (7 bases). The CDR3 consists of 17 residues. The V end lost 0 bases, the J end lost 5 bases, and 20 bases lay between the germline ends. Germline V gene data show CDR1 as SGDLS and CDR2 as YYNGEE. In DNA form, the CDR3 reads TGTGCCAGCAGCGTAGGAGGGATGGGGGGGCCCGGTGAGACCCAGTACTTC. This sequence encodes CASSVGGMGGPGETQYF. Based on the CDR3 plus reference TRBV9 and TRBJ2-5, the full variable domain is DSGVTQTPKHLITATGQRVTLRCSPRSGDLSVYWYQQSLDQGLQFLIQYYNGEERAKGNILERFSAQQFPDLHSELNLSSLELGDSALYFCASSVGGMGGPGETQYFGPGTRLLVL.

The V gene is TRBV9, the J gene TRBJ1-4; perhaps TRBD1 as D (6 bases). The V gene's germline CDR1 is SGDLS and CDR2 YYNGEE. Trimming left V 0 bases short and J 5 bases short, with 8 bases between. There are 14 residues in the CDR3. In nucleotides, the CDR3 is TGTGCCAGCAGCGTAGCACAGGGCAATGAAAAACTGTTTTTT. Encoded protein: CASSVAQGNEKLFF. Full variable domain (remainder filled in from reference TRBV9 and TRBJ1-4): DSGVTQTPKHLITATGQRVTLRCSPRSGDLSVYWYQQSLDQGLQFLIQYYNGEERAKGNILERFSAQQFPDLHSELNLSSLELGDSALYFCASSVAQGNEKLFFGSGTQLSVL.

J is TRBJ2-7 and V is TRBV5-1; 7 bases map to TRBD1. This CDR3 is built from 14 residues. Trimming at V came to 4 bases and at J to 3 bases, leaving 7 bases not matched to a gene. Germline V gives CDR1 SGHRS, CDR2 YFSETQ. This CDR3 reads CASSAQGDVYEQYF. The CDR3 region has the DNA TGCGCCAGCAGCGCGCAGGGGGACGTCTACGAGCAGTACTTC. The full variable domain, completed using reference TRBV5-1 and TRBJ2-7, is KAGVTQTPRYLIKTRGQQVTLSCSPISGHRSVSWYQQTPGQGLQFLFEYFSETQRNKGNFPGRFSGRQFSNSRSEMNVSTLELGDSALYLCASSAQGDVYEQYFGPGTRLTVT.

In this sample, this clone turned up once. The chain couples TRBV9 to TRBJ1-4; D ambiguous. V dropped 0 bases and J dropped 5 bases, with 14 bases sitting between them. Germline V CDR1 and CDR2: SGDLS, YYNGEE. The CDR3 contains 16 residues. CDR3 DNA sequence: TGTGCCAGCAGCGTAGGTTTTTCCAACCGCAATGAAAAACTGTTTTTT. Translated: CASSVGFSNRNEKLFF.

V gene TRBV7-3 combines with J gene TRBJ2-7; TRBD1 aligns across 9 bases. CDR3 length equals 15 residues. The junction had 5 bases not matched to a gene; V was cut back by 3 bases and J by 2 bases. Germline V gene data show CDR1 as SGHTA and CDR2 as FQGTGA. In DNA form, the CDR3 reads TGTGCCAGCAGCTTGGGACAGGGCGATCCCTACGAGCAGTACTTC. Amino acid sequence: CASSLGQGDPYEQYF.

This rearrangement joins TRBV11-2 to TRBJ2-2; D is unresolved. V lost 6 bases to trimming and J lost 9 bases, with 14 bases between them. Germline V gives CDR1 SGHAT, CDR2 FQNNGV. There are 13 residues in the CDR3. The CDR3 DNA reads as TGTGCCAGCAGGTCGCTCCAGCAGAGGGAGCTGTTTTTT. It codes for CASRSLQQRELFF.

For this clone: This specimen includes other DNA sequences encoding the same CDR3. The V call is TRBV5-1, the J call TRBJ2-3; the D is unclear. Between the trimmed V and J ends, which lost 0 bases and 0 bases, there was a span of 5 bases. The length of the CDR3 is 14 residues. CDR1 and CDR2 (germline): SGHRS, YFSETQ. CDR3 bases: TGCGCCAGCAGCTTGGGGCAGAGCACAGATACGCAGTATTTT. It translates to CASSLGQSTDTQYF.

This clone was seen more than once but under ten times. This rearrangement joins TRBV19 to TRBJ1-2; 7 bases map to TRBD1. Germline values: CDR1 LNHDA, CDR2 SQIVND (reference sequence). This CDR3 has 14 residues. With V trimmed by 5 bases and J by 5 bases, 8 bases remained unmatched. CDR3 in amino acids: CASSGPGTVYGYTF. The CDR3 nucleotides read TGTGCCAGTAGTGGACCCGGGACAGTTTATGGCTACACCTTC.

This clone appeared once. The chain has TRBV28 and TRBJ1-3; possibly TRBD1 for D (5 bases). The CDR3 has 18 amino acids. The V gene lost 5 bases and the J gene lost 0 bases, with 20 bases spanning the gap. Germline V gene lookup returns CDR1 MDHEN and CDR2 SYDVKM. CDR3: CASSPLEGLGGSGNTIYF. The CDR3 region has the DNA TGTGCCAGCAGTCCGCTTGAGGGGCTGGGGGGCTCTGGAAACACCATATATTTT.

There are a few counts of this clone. V is TRBV6-5 and J is TRBJ1-1; D perhaps matches TRBD1 (5 bases). The CDR3 extends over 16 amino acids. V lost 2 bases and J 1 base, leaving 14 bases between the germline ends. The germline gives CDR1 MNHEY, CDR2 SVGAGI. DNA of the CDR3: TGTGCCAGCAGTTACGGGGACCCTTCGTCGAACACTGAAGCTTTCTTT. Residues: CASSYGDPSSNTEAFF.

The rearrangement joins TRBV5-1 to TRBJ1-2, with TRBD1 identical over 7 bases. The J segment lost 8 bases and the V segment lost 6 bases, leaving 10 bases of the junction unmatched. CDR3 length equals 13 residues. From germline, CDR1 is SGHRS and CDR2 YFSETQ. As DNA, the CDR3 is TGCGCCAGCACCCGACAGGGTTCCCAAGGCTACACCTTC. Encoded protein: CASTRQGSQGYTF.

The chain recombines TRBV29-1 with TRBJ2-1, with D tentatively TRBD1 (6 bases). Germline V lookup: CDR1 SQVTM, CDR2 ANQGSEA. Trimming stripped 6 bases from V and 5 bases from J, with 17 bases between. The CDR3 totals 14 residues. The CDR3 spells CSVMTGAVNNEQFF. The CDR3 DNA reads as TGCAGCGTCATGACAGGCGCGGTCAACAATGAGCAGTTCTTC.

Details on this clone: Other DNA sequences in the same sample also yield this CDR3. The chain links TRBV7-2 to TRBJ1-1; TRBD1 aligns across 8 bases. J was trimmed by 1 base and V by 5 bases; bases with no gene match: 6. The CDR3 has 15 residues. Germline V gene lookup returns CDR1 SGHTA and CDR2 FQGNSA. The CDR3 DNA is TGTGCCAGCAGCAGACAGACAGGGGCGAACACTGAAGCTTTCTTT. It yields the protein CASSRQTGANTEAFF.

Turning to this clone: At one of its ends the junction is not consistent with the germline gene, which may arise from a read error. The rearrangement joins TRBV7-7 to TRBJ2-1, with D perhaps matching TRBD2 (5 bases). Germline CDR1 reads SSHAT; CDR2 reads FNYEAQ (reference sequence). The CDR3 consists of 15 residues. The CDR3 DNA is TGTGCTAGCAGCCCCGTAGCGATCTCCTACAATGAGCAGTTCTTC. This codes for CASSPVAISYNEQFF.